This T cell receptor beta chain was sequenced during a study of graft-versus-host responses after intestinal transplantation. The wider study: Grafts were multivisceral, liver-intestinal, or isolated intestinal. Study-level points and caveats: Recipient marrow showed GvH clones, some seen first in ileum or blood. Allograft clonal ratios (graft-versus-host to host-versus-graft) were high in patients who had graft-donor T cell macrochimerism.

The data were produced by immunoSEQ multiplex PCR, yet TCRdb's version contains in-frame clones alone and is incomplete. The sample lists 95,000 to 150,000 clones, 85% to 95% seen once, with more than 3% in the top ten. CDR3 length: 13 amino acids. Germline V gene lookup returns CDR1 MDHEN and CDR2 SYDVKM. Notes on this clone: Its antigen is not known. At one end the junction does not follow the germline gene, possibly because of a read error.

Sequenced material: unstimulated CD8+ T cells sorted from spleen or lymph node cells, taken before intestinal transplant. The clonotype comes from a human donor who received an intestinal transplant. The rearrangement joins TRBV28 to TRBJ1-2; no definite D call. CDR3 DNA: TGTGCCAGCAGTCTATGGGGTCCGGATGGCTACACCTTC. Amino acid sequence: CASSLWGPDGYTF.